This TCR beta chain was identified during a study of blood T cell repertoires in COVID-19. Enrollees, about 18 to 89 years old, lived in 20 to 25 US areas. The protocol was immunoSEQ multiplex PCR, while the TCRdb copy is restricted to in-frame clones and leaves out a portion. The sample shows about 280,000 clones, 70% to 90% of them seen only once. The CDR3 loop spans 17 amino acids. CDR1 SGDLS and CDR2 YYNGEE come from the germline V gene. The junction had 11 bases not matched to a gene; V was cut back by 3 bases and J by 5 bases. The sequence derives from a woman aged 30 to 39 with acute COVID-19. The sequencing input was PBMCs or T cells enriched from blood (not recorded which). The J gene is TRBJ2-1, the V gene TRBV9; 10 nucleotides match TRBD2. The DNA for the CDR3 is TGTGCCAGCAGCGCCACTTGGCGTCTAGCGGGAGACAATGAGCAGTTCTTC. This codes for CASSATWRLAGDNEQFF.